This T cell receptor (beta chain) derives from a study of T-cell memory formation after mild COVID-19. Study summary: The two donors had largely donor-specific TCR clusters. Study-wide findings and caveats: Within pre-infection memory, some responding clones were found, suggesting cross-reactive memory joined.

Germline V gene lookup returns CDR1 SGHTA and CDR2 FQGNSA. Trimming stripped 6 bases from V and 4 bases from J, with 15 bases between. The CDR3 consists of 14 residues. The sample holds a few counts of this clonotype. Antigen unknown. TCRdb independently ran MiXCR on the 5' RACE reads; one entry per CDR3 protein. The table has around 340,000 distinct CDR3 sequences, about an eighth seen once; the top ten hold about a fifth. The specimen was PBMCs or a T cell subset sorted from them (not recorded which). The source of this sequence is a man between 18 and 35 years old who had mild COVID-19 (a few samples of this study predate the infection). Cell type and time point are not known. The chain employs TRBV7-2 and TRBJ2-5; D may be TRBD1 or TRBD2 (6 bases each). The CDR3 nucleotides read TGTGCCAGCAGAACCTCGGGGGCAGGAGAGACCCAGTACTTC. This codes for CASRTSGAGETQYF.